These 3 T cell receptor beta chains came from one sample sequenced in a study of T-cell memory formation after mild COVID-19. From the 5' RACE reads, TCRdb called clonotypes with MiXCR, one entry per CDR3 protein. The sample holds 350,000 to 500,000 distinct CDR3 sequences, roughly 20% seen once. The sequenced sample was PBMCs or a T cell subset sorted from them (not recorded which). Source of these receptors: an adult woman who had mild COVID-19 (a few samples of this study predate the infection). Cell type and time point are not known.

The CDR3 DNA follows: TGTGCCAGCAGCGCCCGACAGGGGGCGTCCTACGAGCAGTACTTC. This sequence encodes CASSARQGASYEQYF. The chain is built from TRBV7-9 and TRBJ2-7; 10 nucleotides agree with TRBD1. CDR1 is SEHNR and CDR2 is FQNEAQ in the germline V gene (reference sequence). This CDR3 has 15 amino acids. Germline trimming cut 5 bases from V and 1 base from J; bases unmatched to any gene: 5.

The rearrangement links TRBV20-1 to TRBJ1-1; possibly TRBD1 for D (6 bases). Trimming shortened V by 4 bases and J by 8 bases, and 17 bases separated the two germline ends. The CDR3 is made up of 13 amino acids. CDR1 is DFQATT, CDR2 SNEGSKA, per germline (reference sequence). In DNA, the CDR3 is TGCAGTGCTATGGGACATACTCAGCAAGAAGCTTTCTTT. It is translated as CSAMGHTQQEAFF.

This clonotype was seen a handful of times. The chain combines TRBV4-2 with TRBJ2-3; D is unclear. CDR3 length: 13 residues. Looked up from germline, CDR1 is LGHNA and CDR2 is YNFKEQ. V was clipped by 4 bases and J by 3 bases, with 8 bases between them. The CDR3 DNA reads TGTGCCAGCAGCCCGACTGCTACAGATACGCAGTATTTT. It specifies CASSPTATDTQYF.